The 23 T cell receptor beta chains given below trace back to one sample, sequenced in a study of shared clonotypes between healthy human individuals. Only in-frame clones appear in the TCRdb table, and some are missing; sequencing was by immunoSEQ multiplex PCR. Counted here are a few million clones, around 90% occurring once; the ten biggest clones make up 0.37%. Sequencing was done on a sample of naive CD4+ T cells from PBMCs. The subset denotes: CD45RA+ positively selected. The receptors shown here come from a man between 18 and 35 years old in good health. Some clones in this sample may be carry-over from other donors' samples.

As to this clone: The identical CDR3 is also encoded by other nucleotide sequences in the sample. V usage is TRBV2 and J usage is TRBJ2-1, with a possible D match to TRBD2 (6 bases). V dropped 5 bases and J dropped 4 bases, with 9 bases sitting between them. The CDR3 runs to 13 residues. Germline CDR1 reads SNHLY; CDR2 reads FYNNEI. The CDR3 here is CASSPEGYNEQFF. CDR3 in DNA: TGTGCCAGCAGTCCGGAGGGGTACAATGAGCAGTTCTTC.

The J gene is TRBJ2-5, the V gene TRBV7-9, with TRBD2 as a possible D gene (5 bases). CDR1 and CDR2 (germline): SEHNR, FQNEAQ (reference sequence). The V end lost 1 base, the J end lost 2 bases, and 8 bases lay between the germline ends. The CDR3 loop spans 14 amino acids. CDR3 nucleotide sequence: TGTGCCAGCAGCTTAGAGAGGGTGCAAGAGACCCAGTACTTC. Protein: CASSLERVQETQYF.

The J gene is TRBJ2-5, the V gene TRBV7-2; 12 bases map to TRBD2. CDR1 and CDR2 (germline): SGHTA, FQGNSA. Trimming removed 5 bases from V and 2 bases from J; junction bases left unmatched: 6. This CDR3 has 16 amino acids. CDR3 in amino acids: CASSPSGLAGQETQYF. CDR3 nucleotides: TGTGCCAGCAGCCCATCCGGACTAGCGGGACAAGAGACCCAGTACTTC.

This rearrangement joins TRBV27 to TRBJ1-1; D may be TRBD1 (5 bases). From germline, CDR1 is MNHEY and CDR2 SMNVEV (reference sequence). The ends were cut back, 2 bases at V and 1 base at J, with 8 bases in the middle. CDR3 length: 14 amino acids. The CDR3 nucleotides are TGTGCCAGCAGTTTAATGGGGGGGAACACTGAAGCTTTCTTT. Translating gives CASSLMGGNTEAFF.

V usage is TRBV28 and J usage is TRBJ2-1; TRBD1 matches 7 bases. V gave up 3 bases and J gave up 5 bases; unmatched junction bases: 7. The CDR3 has 15 residues. Germline V CDR1 and CDR2: MDHEN, SYDVKM. CDR3 in DNA: TGTGCCAGCAGTTTCTTGGGACAGCAAAACAATGAGCAGTTCTTC. This encodes CASSFLGQQNNEQFF.

The genes are TRBV28 and TRBJ2-7; either TRBD1 or TRBD2 may fit D (6 bases each). CDR3 length: 15 residues. Germline V CDR1 and CDR2: MDHEN, SYDVKM. Trimming left V 5 bases short and J 0 bases short, with 14 bases between. CDR3 nucleotide sequence: TGTGCCAGCAGTACGGCGGGACACTACTCCTACGAGCAGTACTTC. Translated, it gives CASSTAGHYSYEQYF. Full variable domain (missing parts from reference TRBV28 and TRBJ2-7): DVKVTQSSRYLVKRTGEKVFLECVQDMDHENMFWYRQDPGLGLRLIYFSYDVKMKEKGDIPEGYSVSREKKERFSLILESASTNQTSMYLCASSTAGHYSYEQYFGPGTRLTVT.

With regard to this clone: The sample carries other DNA sequences with the same CDR3. The V and J genes are TRBV5-1 and TRBJ2-7; 10 nucleotides match TRBD2. V was pared by 4 bases and J by 2 bases, with 9 bases of the junction left unmatched. Germline V CDR1 and CDR2: SGHRS, YFSETQ. This CDR3 spans 16 amino acids. The CDR3 sequence is CASSLLTSGSTYEQYF. DNA for the CDR3: TGCGCCAGCAGCCTCTTGACTAGCGGGTCAACCTACGAGCAGTACTTC.

The table lists this clone with a few counts. The identical CDR3 is also encoded by other nucleotide sequences in the sample. This sequence joins TRBV7-2 and TRBJ1-2; 7 bases are a match to TRBD1. The germline CDR1 and CDR2 sequences are SGHTA and FQGNSA. The CDR3 has 14 amino acids. After removal of 4 bases from V and 3 bases from J, the junction contained 5 bases not matched to a gene. The CDR3 sequence: CASSSRQGYYGYTF. Here the CDR3 DNA reads TGTGCCAGCAGCTCCCGACAGGGATACTATGGCTACACCTTC.

V is TRBV5-8 and J is TRBJ2-7; D not resolved. Germline V CDR1 and CDR2: SGHTS, YDEGEE. V gave up 5 bases and J gave up 5 bases, with 17 bases separating them. The CDR3 covers 14 residues. The CDR3 sequence: CASRSNYALNEQYF. As DNA, the CDR3 is TGTGCCAGCAGGAGTAACTACGCTCTGAACGAGCAGTACTTC.

About this clone itself: The same CDR3 can be traced to other DNA sequences in this sample. This chain connects TRBV11-3 to TRBJ2-1; 8 bases are shared with TRBD2. The CDR3 runs to 15 residues. J gave up 3 bases and V 1 base, and 2 bases lay outside the gene matches. CDR1 and CDR2 from the germline V gene are SGHNT and YENEEA. For the CDR3, the DNA is TGTGCCAGCAGCTTAGGGCTAGCGGGCTACAATGAGCAGTTCTTC. It is translated as CASSLGLAGYNEQFF.

The chain uses TRBV10-3 and TRBJ1-4, with D hard to call. The CDR3 is made up of 14 amino acids. CDR1 and CDR2 (germline): ENHRY, SYGVKD. V was trimmed by 2 bases and J by 4 bases, leaving 8 bases between them. CDR3 in DNA: TGTGCCATCAGTGAGAGAATCTTTAATGAAAAACTGTTTTTT. As protein: CAISERIFNEKLFF.

V is TRBV28 and J is TRBJ2-7, with 9 bases that match TRBD2. The CDR3 length is 14 residues. With 1 base clipped from V and 5 bases from J, the junction kept 3 bases outside the gene matches. CDR1 and CDR2 (germline): MDHEN, SYDVKM. CDR3 protein: CASSLSSGIHEQYF. In DNA, the CDR3 is TGTGCCAGCAGTTTATCTAGCGGGATTCACGAGCAGTACTTC. Full variable domain (rest looked up from reference TRBV28 and TRBJ2-7): DVKVTQSSRYLVKRTGEKVFLECVQDMDHENMFWYRQDPGLGLRLIYFSYDVKMKEKGDIPEGYSVSREKKERFSLILESASTNQTSMYLCASSLSSGIHEQYFGPGTRLTVT.

In the case of this clone: The identical CDR3 is also encoded by other nucleotide sequences in the sample. The genes are TRBV5-4 and TRBJ1-1; 9 bases match TRBD1. CDR1 is SGHNT, CDR2 YYREEE, per germline (reference sequence). Unmatched junction bases numbered 3, after V lost 1 base and J lost 2 bases. There are 15 residues in the CDR3. The CDR3 spells CASSLPGQGNTEAFF. CDR3 DNA sequence: TGTGCCAGCAGCTTGCCGGGACAGGGAAACACTGAAGCTTTCTTT.

The chain carries TRBV2 and TRBJ1-4, with D uncertain. This CDR3 contains 12 residues. V was pared by 4 bases and J by 14 bases, with 14 bases between. Per the germline V gene, CDR1 is SNHLY and CDR2 is FYNNEI. The CDR3 loop is CASSGVPSGLFF. For the CDR3, the DNA is TGTGCCAGCAGTGGGGTCCCCAGCGGGCTGTTTTTT. Full variable domain (rest looked up from reference TRBV2 and TRBJ1-4): EPEVTQTPSHQVTQMGQEVILRCVPISNHLYFYWYRQILGQKVEFLVSFYNNEISEKSEIFDDQFSVERPDGSNFTLKIRSTKLEDSAMYFCASSGVPSGLFFGSGTQLSVL.

This sequence joins TRBV11-2 and TRBJ2-1; 13 nucleotides match TRBD2. In germline, CDR1 is SGHAT, CDR2 FQNNGV. Trimming at V came to 7 bases and at J to 5 bases, leaving 5 bases not matched to a gene. This CDR3 region has 15 residues. This chain's CDR3 is CASKLAGGPDNEQFF. The CDR3 bases are TGTGCCAGCAAACTAGCGGGAGGGCCTGACAATGAGCAGTTCTTC.

This clone turned up a few times. This same CDR3 is encoded by further DNA sequences in the sample. The CDR3 DNA follows: TGCAGTGCTAGGGGGCGATATGGCTACACCTTC. It yields the protein CSARGRYGYTF. The chain joins TRBV20-1 to TRBJ1-2; possibly TRBD1 for D (5 bases). Germline CDR1 reads DFQATT; CDR2 reads SNEGSKA (reference sequence). Deletions cut 3 bases from V and 5 bases from J, with 7 bases between. The CDR3 spans 11 residues.

Comments on this clone: The same CDR3 is also encoded by other DNA sequences in this sample. V is TRBV7-8 and J is TRBJ2-1, with 8 bases fitting TRBD1. The trim removed 5 bases at V and 4 bases at J, leaving 4 bases unmatched. CDR3 length equals 14 residues. Germline CDR1 SGHVS, CDR2 FQNEAQ. The CDR3 bases are TGTGCCAGCAGCCTCAGGACAGGGTACAATGAGCAGTTCTTC. Translating it yields CASSLRTGYNEQFF.

V gene TRBV7-3 combines with J gene TRBJ2-2; TRBD1 aligns across 7 bases. CDR1 is SGHTA and CDR2 is FQGTGA in the germline V gene. This CDR3 has 15 amino acids. Trimming removed 5 bases from V and 3 bases from J; junction bases left unmatched: 6. CDR3 sequence (DNA): TGTGCCAGCAGCCTGGGACAGCGATACACCGGGGAGCTGTTTTTT. It translates to CASSLGQRYTGELFF.

This chain uses TRBV6-6 with TRBJ1-5; tentatively, D is TRBD1 (5 bases). The CDR3 is 15 residues long. Trimming cost V 2 bases and J 2 bases, with 10 bases left between them. Per germline, CDR1 MNHNY and CDR2 SVGAGI (reference sequence). DNA for the CDR3: TGTGCCAGCAGTTACGGGGGTCGGGGCAATCAGCCCCAGCATTTT. This gives the protein CASSYGGRGNQPQHF.

The CDR3 nucleotides read TGCAGCGTTGAGGCACCACTAGGGCAGTACTTC. It yields the protein CSVEAPLGQYF. The genes are TRBV29-1 and TRBJ2-5, with D tentatively TRBD2 (5 bases). The CDR3 length is 11 residues. V lost 3 bases to trimming and J lost 11 bases, with 13 bases between them. CDR1 is SQVTM, CDR2 ANQGSEA, per germline.

The rearrangement joins TRBV5-1 to TRBJ1-1; D unclear. This CDR3 is 12 amino acids long. From germline, CDR1 is SGHRS and CDR2 YFSETQ. Trimming pared 3 bases from V and 8 bases from J, leaving 11 bases between. The CDR3 DNA sequence: TGCGCCAGCAGCTGGTCAGATGTAGAAGCTTTCTTT. Translating it yields CASSWSDVEAFF.

V and J are TRBV5-1 and TRBJ2-1; 13 bases fit TRBD2. The CDR3 extends over 15 amino acids. V shed 3 bases and J 9 bases; nucleotides not matched to a gene: 6. From germline, CDR1 is SGHRS and CDR2 YFSETQ. CDR3 sequence: CASSYGLAGVSEQFF. The CDR3 DNA reads as TGCGCCAGCAGCTACGGACTAGCGGGAGTTTCTGAGCAGTTCTTC.

This clone occurred once. The genes are TRBV2 and TRBJ2-7, with TRBD2 matching 10 bases. The CDR3 covers 14 residues. The trim removed 8 bases at V and 1 base at J, leaving 5 bases unmatched. Germline assignment: CDR1 SNHLY and CDR2 FYNNEI. This CDR3 is CASALAGASYEQYF. CDR3 sequence (DNA): TGTGCCAGCGCTCTAGCGGGAGCTTCCTACGAGCAGTACTTC. The full variable domain, with the rest looked up from reference TRBV2 and TRBJ2-7, is EPEVTQTPSHQVTQMGQEVILRCVPISNHLYFYWYRQILGQKVEFLVSFYNNEISEKSEIFDDQFSVERPDGSNFTLKIRSTKLEDSAMYFCASALAGASYEQYFGPGTRLTVT.